This T cell receptor (beta chain) came from a study of blood T cells in healthy people across ages. Study conclusions and caveats: Diversity of TCR beta per million T cells declined in a roughly linear way with age. Not knowing donor CMV status may have confounded expanded clonotype changes.

Germline-derived CDR1 and CDR2 are MNHNY and SVGAGI (reference sequence). There are 15 residues in the CDR3. V was pared by 0 bases and J by 2 bases, with 8 bases between. This clonotype occurred many times. The antigen remains unidentified. Every sample had a minimum of 6.5 million PBMCs isolated. A second PCR, run for about 7 to 12 cycles, used a sample-barcoded 5' primer plus a J-beta primer mix. Every sample gave at least 2.5 million paired-end reads containing CDR3. A single record per CDR3 protein comes from TCRdb applying MiXCR to the 5' RACE reads. Among more than 800,000 distinct CDR3 sequences listed, under 35% were seen once.

Specimen: blood. The TCR sequence derives from a woman older than 75 in good health. The chain employs TRBV6-6 and TRBJ2-1; D remains ambiguous. In DNA, the CDR3 is TGTGCCAGCAGTTACTCCTCCCTCGCCTACAATGAGCAGTTCTTC. This sequence encodes CASSYSSLAYNEQFF.